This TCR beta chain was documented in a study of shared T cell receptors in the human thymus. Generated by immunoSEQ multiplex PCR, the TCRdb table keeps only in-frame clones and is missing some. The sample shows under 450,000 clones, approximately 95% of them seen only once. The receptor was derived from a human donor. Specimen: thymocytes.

CDR3 DNA sequence: TGTGCCAGCAGCTTAGGCTTCCGGACCACCGGGGAGCTGTTTTTT. Protein: CASSLGFRTTGELFF. V gene TRBV11-3 combines with J gene TRBJ2-2; no clear D gene. This CDR3 region has 15 residues. V was shortened by 1 base and J by 4 bases, with 10 bases between the two germline ends. In germline, CDR1 is SGHNT, CDR2 YENEEA.